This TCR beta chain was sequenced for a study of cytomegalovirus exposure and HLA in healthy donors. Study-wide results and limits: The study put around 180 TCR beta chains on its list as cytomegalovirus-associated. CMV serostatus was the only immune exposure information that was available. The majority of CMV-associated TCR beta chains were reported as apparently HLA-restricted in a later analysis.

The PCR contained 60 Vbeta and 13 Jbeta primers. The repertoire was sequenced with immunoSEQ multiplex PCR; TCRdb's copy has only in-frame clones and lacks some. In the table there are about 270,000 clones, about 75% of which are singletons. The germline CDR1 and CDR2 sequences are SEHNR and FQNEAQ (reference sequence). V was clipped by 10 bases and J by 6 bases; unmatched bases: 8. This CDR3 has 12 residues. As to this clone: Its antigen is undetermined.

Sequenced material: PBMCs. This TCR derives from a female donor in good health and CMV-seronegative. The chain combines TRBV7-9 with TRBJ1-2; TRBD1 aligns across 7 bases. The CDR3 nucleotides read TGTGCCATACTCGTGACAGGGAATGGCTACACCTTC. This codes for CAILVTGNGYTF.